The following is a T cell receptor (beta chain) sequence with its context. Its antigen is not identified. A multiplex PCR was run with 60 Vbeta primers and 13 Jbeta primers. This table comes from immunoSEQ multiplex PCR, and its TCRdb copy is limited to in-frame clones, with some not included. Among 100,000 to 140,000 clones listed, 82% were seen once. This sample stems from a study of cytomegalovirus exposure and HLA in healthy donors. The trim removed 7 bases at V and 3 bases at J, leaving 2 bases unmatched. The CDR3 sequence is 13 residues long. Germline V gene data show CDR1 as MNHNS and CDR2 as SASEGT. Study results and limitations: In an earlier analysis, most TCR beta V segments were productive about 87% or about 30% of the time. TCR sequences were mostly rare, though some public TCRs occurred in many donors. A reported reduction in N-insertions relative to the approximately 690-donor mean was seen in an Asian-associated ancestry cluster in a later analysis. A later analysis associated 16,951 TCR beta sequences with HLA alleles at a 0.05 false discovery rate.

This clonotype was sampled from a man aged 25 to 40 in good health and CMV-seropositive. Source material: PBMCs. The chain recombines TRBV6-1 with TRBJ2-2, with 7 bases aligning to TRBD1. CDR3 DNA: TGTGCCAGCAATACAGGGGACACCGGGGAGCTGTTTTTT. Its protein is CASNTGDTGELFF.